The 5 T cell receptor beta chains below all came from one sample that was sequenced in a study of blood T cell repertoires in COVID-19. Using immunoSEQ multiplex PCR, the repertoire was profiled, and TCRdb retains in-frame clones only, with some absent. The sample includes a few hundred thousand clones, 88% of them seen just once. The sequenced sample consisted of PBMCs or T cells enriched from blood (not recorded which). All receptors come from a woman aged 35 to 49 with acute COVID-19.

V and J are TRBV19 and TRBJ2-5; maybe TRBD1 (6 bases). Germline V lookup: CDR1 LNHDA, CDR2 SQIVND (reference sequence). Trimming took 3 bases from V and 4 from J, leaving 12 bases between them. This CDR3 spans 14 amino acids. The DNA of the CDR3 is TGTGCCAGTAGTATTCAACAGGGTTCAGAGACCCAGTACTTC. It is translated as CASSIQQGSETQYF.

This clone was recorded a few times. In DNA form, the CDR3 reads TGTGCCAGCAGCTTGAATTTGGAGACTGGGAGGACCCAGTACTTC. This translates into CASSLNLETGRTQYF. V usage is TRBV7-8 and J usage is TRBJ2-5, with D possibly being TRBD2 (5 bases). The CDR3 runs to 15 residues. Deletions cut 3 bases from V and 7 bases from J, with 18 bases between. Germline V gene lookup returns CDR1 SGHVS and CDR2 FQNEAQ.

This clone has only one observation. The chain combines TRBV6-1 with TRBJ1-2; D is ambiguous. V dropped 3 bases and J dropped 0 bases, with 8 bases sitting between them. Germline lookup yields CDR1 MNHNS and CDR2 SASEGT. The CDR3 runs to 14 residues. The CDR3 region is CASSDGKSNYGYTF. The CDR3 DNA sequence: TGTGCCAGCAGTGATGGCAAGTCTAACTATGGCTACACCTTC.

This clone was seen a single time. The chain uses TRBV19 and TRBJ2-5; 10 bases fit TRBD2. V shed 5 bases, J shed 3 bases, and the junction held 3 bases outside the gene matches. The CDR3 totals 14 residues. Germline V gene lookup returns CDR1 LNHDA and CDR2 SQIVND (reference sequence). CDR3 sequence: CASSSLAGKETQYF. CDR3 nucleotides: TGTGCCAGTAGTTCACTAGCGGGAAAAGAGACCCAGTACTTC.

This clone was counted once. J is TRBJ2-7 and V is TRBV21-1; the table names TRBD1, a call not compared with the DNA. TRBV21-1 is assigned pseudogene status. CDR3 length: 14 amino acids. CDR3 nucleotide sequence: TGTGCCAGCAGCATTTACAGCTGGCACTACGAGCAGTACGTC. Translation: CASSIYSWHYEQYV.